The present entry profiles one T cell receptor (beta chain) with its context. Sequenced by immunoSEQ multiplex PCR; TCRdb stores in-frame clones only, minus some. This sample yields about 2.4 million clones, of which approximately 94% are seen a single time; 0.13% to 0.15% belongs to the top ten. The data stem from a study of shared clonotypes between healthy human individuals. Germline trimming cut 3 bases from V and 0 bases from J; bases unmatched to any gene: 10. Germline loops: CDR1 KGHSH, CDR2 LQKENI. The CDR3 extends over 18 amino acids. The sequence was obtained from a man between 18 and 29 years old in good health. This chain connects TRBV18 to TRBJ2-1, with 8 bases that match TRBD2. Sequencing was done on a sample of naive CD4+ T cells sorted from blood. The subset here: CD45RA+ positively selected. The CDR3 sequence: CASSPVVLAGGSYNEQFF. The CDR3, as DNA: TGTGCCAGCTCACCTGTAGTATTGGCGGGAGGCTCCTACAATGAGCAGTTCTTC. The whole variable domain, filled in from reference TRBV18 and TRBJ2-1, reads NAGVMQNPRHLVRRRGQEARLRCSPMKGHSHVYWYRQLPEEGLKFMVYLQKENIIDESGMPKERFSAEFPKEGPSILRIQQVVRGDSAAYFCASSPVVLAGGSYNEQFFGPGTRLTVL.